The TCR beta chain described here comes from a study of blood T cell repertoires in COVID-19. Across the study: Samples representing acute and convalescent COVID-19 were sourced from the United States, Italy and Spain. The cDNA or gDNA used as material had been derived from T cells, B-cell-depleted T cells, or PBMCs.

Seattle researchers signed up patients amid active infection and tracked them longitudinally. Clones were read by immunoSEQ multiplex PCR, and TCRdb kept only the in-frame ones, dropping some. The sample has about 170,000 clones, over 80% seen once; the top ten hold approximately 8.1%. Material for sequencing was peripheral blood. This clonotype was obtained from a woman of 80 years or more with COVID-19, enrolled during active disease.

CDR3 sequence (DNA): TGTGCCAGCAGGGGGGTGCGGGAGCAGGGCAATGAGCAGTTCTTC. This gives the protein CASRGVREQGNEQFF. The genes are TRBV6-4 and TRBJ2-1; 7 positions match TRBD2. The V gene end was trimmed by 6 bases and the J gene end by 6 bases; junction bases not matched to a gene: 11. Germline loops: CDR1 MRHNA, CDR2 SNTAGT. CDR3 length: 15 residues.